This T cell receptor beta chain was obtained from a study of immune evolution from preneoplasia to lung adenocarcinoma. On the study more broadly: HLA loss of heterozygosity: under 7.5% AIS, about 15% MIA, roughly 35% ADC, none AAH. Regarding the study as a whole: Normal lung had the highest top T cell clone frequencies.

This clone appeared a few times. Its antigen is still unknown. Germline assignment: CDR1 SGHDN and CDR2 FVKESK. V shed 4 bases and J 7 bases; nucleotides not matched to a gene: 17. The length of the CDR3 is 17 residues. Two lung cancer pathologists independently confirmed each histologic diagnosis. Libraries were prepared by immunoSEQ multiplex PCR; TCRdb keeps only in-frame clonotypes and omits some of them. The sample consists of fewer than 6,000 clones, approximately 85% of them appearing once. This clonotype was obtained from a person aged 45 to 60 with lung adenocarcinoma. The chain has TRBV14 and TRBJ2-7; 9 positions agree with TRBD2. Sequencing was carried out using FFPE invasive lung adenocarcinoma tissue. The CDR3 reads CASSPPGRLAGAEEQYF. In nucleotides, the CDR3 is TGTGCCAGCAGCCCCCCCGGCCGCTTAGCGGGAGCTGAAGAGCAGTACTTC.